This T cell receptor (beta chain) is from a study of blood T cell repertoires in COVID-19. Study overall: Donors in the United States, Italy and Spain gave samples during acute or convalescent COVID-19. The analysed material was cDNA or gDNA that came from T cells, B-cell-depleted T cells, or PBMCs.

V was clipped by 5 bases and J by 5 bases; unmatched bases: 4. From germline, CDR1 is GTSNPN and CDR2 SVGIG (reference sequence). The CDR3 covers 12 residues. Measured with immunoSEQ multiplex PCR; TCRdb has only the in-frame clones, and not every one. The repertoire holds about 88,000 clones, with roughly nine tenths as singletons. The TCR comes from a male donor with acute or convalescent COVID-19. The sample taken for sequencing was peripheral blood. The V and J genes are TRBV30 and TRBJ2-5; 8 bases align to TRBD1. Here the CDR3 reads CAWDRGTETQYF. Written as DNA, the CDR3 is TGTGCCTGGGACAGGGGAACGGAGACCCAGTACTTC.